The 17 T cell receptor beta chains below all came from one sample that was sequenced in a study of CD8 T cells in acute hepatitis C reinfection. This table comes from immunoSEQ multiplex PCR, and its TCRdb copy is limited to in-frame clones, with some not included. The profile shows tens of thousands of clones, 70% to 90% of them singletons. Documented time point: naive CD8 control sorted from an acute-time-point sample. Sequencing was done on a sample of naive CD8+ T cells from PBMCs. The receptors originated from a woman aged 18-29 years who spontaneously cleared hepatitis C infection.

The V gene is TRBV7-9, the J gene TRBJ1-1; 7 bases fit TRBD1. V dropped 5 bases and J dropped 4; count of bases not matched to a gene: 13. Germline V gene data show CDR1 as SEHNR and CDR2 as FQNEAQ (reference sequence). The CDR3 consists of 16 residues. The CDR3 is CASSPFLQTGTTEAFF. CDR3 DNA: TGTGCCAGCAGCCCTTTTCTCCAGACAGGGACCACTGAAGCTTTCTTT.

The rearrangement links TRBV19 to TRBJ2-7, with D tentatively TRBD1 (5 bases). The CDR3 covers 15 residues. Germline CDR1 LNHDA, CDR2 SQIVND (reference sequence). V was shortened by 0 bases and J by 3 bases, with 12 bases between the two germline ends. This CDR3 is CASSIDQTDNYEQYF. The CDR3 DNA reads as TGTGCCAGTAGTATAGATCAGACAGACAACTACGAGCAGTACTTC.

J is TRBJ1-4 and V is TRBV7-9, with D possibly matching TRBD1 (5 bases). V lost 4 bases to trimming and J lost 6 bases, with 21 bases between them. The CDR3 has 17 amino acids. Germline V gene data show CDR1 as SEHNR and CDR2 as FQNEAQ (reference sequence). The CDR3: CASSSGTTALGYEKLFF. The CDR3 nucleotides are TGTGCCAGCAGCTCCGGCACGACAGCTTTGGGGTATGAAAAACTGTTTTTT.

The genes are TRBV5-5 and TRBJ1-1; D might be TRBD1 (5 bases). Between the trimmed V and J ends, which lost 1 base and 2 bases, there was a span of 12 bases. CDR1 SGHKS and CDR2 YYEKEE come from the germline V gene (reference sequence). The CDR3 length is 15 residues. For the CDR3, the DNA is TGTGCCAGCAGCTTGCTGGGGGGTGGAAACACTGAAGCTTTCTTT. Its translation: CASSLLGGGNTEAFF.

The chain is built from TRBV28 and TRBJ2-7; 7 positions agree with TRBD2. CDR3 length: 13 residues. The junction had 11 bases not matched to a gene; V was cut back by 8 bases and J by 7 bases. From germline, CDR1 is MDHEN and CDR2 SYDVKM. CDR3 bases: TGTGCCAGCCGGTTAGCGGGTGGGTGGGAGCAGTACTTC. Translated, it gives CASRLAGGWEQYF.

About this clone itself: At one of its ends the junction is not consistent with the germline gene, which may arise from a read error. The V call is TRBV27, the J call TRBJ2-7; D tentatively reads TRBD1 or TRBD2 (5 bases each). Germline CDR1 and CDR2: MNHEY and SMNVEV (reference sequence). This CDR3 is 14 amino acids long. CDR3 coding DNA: TGTGCCAGCGGGTTCCGGGGCCCTTCCTACGAGCAATACTTC. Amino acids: CASGFRGPSYEQYF.

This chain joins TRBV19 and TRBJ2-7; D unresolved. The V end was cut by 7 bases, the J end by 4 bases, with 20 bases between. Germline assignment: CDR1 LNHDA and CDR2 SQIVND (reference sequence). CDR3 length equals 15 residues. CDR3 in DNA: TGTGCCAGTAACGATCCGACTTCAGGTCAGTACGAGCAGTACTTC. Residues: CASNDPTSGQYEQYF.

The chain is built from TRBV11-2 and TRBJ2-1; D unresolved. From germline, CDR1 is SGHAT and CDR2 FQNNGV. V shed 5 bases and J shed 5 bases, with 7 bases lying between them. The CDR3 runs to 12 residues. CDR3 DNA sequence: TGTGCCAGCAGCCCGGGTAACAATGAGCAGTTCTTC. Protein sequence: CASSPGNNEQFF. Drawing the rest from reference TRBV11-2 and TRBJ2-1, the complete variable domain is EAGVAQSPRYKIIEKRQSVAFWCNPISGHATLYWYQQILGQGPKLLIQFQNNGVVDDSQLPKDRFSAERLKGVDSTLKIQPAKLEDSAVYLCASSPGNNEQFFGPGTRLTVL.

For the CDR3, the DNA is TGTGCCAGCAGCGCGGGGTGGCCCCTCGGGACAGATACGCAGTATTTT. It encodes CASSAGWPLGTDTQYF. The chain joins TRBV5-4 to TRBJ2-3; tentative D call: TRBD2 (6 bases). V was cut by 4 bases and J by 3 bases, with 18 bases left in between. This CDR3 has 16 amino acids. Germline V gives CDR1 SGHNT, CDR2 YYREEE (reference sequence).

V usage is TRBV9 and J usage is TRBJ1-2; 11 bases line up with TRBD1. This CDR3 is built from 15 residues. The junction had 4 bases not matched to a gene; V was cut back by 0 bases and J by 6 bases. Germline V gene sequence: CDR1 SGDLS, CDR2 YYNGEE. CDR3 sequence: CASSVGSDRGHGYTF. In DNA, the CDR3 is TGTGCCAGCAGCGTAGGCTCGGACAGGGGGCATGGCTACACCTTC.

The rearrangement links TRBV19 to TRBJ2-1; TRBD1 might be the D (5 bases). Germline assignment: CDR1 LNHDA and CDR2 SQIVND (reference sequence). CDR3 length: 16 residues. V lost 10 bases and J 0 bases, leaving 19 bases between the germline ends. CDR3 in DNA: TGTGCCACCCACCCCAAAACAGGAGTCTCCTACAATGAGCAGTTCTTC. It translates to CATHPKTGVSYNEQFF.

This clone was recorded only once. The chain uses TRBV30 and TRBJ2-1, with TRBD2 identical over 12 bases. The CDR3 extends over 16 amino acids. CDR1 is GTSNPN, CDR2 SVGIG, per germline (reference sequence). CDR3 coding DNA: TGTGCATCGTCAGGACTAGCGGGACTTAAGTACAATGAGCAGTTCTTC. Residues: CASSGLAGLKYNEQFF.

CDR3 amino acids: CASSPTSGTRTDTQYF. CDR3 bases: TGTGCCAGCAGCCCTACCTCCGGGACTAGGACAGATACGCAGTATTTT. The chain links TRBV11-3 to TRBJ2-3; 8 bases agree with TRBD2. The trim removed 5 bases at V and 3 bases at J, leaving 10 bases unmatched. Germline V gene lookup returns CDR1 SGHNT and CDR2 YENEEA. This CDR3 region has 16 residues. Full variable domain (remainder filled in from reference TRBV11-3 and TRBJ2-3): EAGVVQSPRYKIIEKKQPVAFWCNPISGHNTLYWYLQNLGQGPELLIRYENEEAVDDSQLPKDRFSAERLKGVDSTLKIQPAELGDSAVYLCASSPTSGTRTDTQYFGPGTRLTVL.

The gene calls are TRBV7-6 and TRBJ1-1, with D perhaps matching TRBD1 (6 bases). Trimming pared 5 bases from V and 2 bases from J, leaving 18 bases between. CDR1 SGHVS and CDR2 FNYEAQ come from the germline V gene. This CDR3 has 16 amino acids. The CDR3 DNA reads TGTGCCAGCAGCCTTGAACAGGGTAGGACTAACACTGAAGCTTTCTTT. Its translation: CASSLEQGRTNTEAFF.

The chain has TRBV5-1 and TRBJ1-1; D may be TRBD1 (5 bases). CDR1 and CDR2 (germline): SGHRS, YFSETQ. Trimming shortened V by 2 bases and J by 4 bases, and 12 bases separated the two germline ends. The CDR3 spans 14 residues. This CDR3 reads CASSLRDDGTEAFF. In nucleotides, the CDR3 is TGCGCCAGCAGCTTAAGGGACGATGGCACTGAAGCTTTCTTT.

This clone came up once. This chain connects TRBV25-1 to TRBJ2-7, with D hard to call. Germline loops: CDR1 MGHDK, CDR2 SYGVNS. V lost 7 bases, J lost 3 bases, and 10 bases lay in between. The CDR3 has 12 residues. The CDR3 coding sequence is TGTGCCAGCAACAGTTTGAACTACGAGCAGTACTTC. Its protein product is CASNSLNYEQYF.

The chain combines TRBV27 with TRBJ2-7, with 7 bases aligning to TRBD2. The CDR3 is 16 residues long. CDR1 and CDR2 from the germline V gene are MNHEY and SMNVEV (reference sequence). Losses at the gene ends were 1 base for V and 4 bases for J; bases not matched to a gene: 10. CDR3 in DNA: TGTGCCAGCAGTTTATTAGGGACTATGATAACTTACGAGCAGTACTTC. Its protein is CASSLLGTMITYEQYF.